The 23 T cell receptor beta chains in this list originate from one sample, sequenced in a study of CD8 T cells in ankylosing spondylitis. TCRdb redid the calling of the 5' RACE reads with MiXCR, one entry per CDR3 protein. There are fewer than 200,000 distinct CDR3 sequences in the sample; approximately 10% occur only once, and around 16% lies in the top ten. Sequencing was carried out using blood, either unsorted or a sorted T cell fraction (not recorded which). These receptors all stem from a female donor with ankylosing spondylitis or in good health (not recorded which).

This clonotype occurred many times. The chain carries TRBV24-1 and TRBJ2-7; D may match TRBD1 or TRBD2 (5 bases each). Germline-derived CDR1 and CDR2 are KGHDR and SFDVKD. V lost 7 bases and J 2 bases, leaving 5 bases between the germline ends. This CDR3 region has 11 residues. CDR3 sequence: CATRGAYEQYF. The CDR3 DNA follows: TGTGCCACCAGGGGGGCCTACGAGCAGTACTTC.

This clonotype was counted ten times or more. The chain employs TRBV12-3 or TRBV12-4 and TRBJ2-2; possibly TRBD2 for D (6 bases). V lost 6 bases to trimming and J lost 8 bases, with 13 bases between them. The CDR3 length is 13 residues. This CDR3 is CASRTFAGGELFF. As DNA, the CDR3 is TGTGCCAGCAGGACCTTTGCGGGGGGGGAGCTGTTTTTT.

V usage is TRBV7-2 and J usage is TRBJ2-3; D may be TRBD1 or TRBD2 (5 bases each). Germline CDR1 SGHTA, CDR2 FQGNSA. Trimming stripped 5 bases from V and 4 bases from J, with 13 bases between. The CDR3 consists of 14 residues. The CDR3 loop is CASSPRDVADTQYF. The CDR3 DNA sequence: TGTGCCAGCAGCCCCCGGGACGTAGCAGATACGCAGTATTTT.

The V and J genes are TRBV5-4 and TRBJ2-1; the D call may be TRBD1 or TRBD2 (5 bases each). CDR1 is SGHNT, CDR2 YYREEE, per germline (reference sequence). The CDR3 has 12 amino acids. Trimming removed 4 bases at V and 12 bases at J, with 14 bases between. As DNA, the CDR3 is TGTGCCAGCAGCCTAAACAGTGGGGGGCAGTTCTTC. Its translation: CASSLNSGGQFF.

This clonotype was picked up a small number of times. CDR3 in DNA: TGTGCCAGCAGCATATTAGAGGCGGGGGAGCTGTTTTTT. It specifies CASSILEAGELFF. The J gene is TRBJ2-2, the V gene TRBV9; D remains ambiguous. The CDR3 totals 13 residues. The V gene lost 4 bases and the J gene lost 8 bases, with 12 bases spanning the gap. Germline CDR1 and CDR2: SGDLS and YYNGEE.

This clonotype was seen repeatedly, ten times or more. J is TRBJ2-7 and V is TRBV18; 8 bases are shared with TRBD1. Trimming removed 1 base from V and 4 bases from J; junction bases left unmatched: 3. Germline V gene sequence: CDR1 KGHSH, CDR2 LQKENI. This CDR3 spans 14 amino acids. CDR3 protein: CASSPRDRSYEQYF. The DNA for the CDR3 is TGTGCCAGCTCACCACGGGACAGGAGTTACGAGCAGTACTTC. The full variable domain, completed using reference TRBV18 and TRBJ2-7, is NAGVMQNPRHLVRRRGQEARLRCSPMKGHSHVYWYRQLPEEGLKFMVYLQKENIIDESGMPKERFSAEFPKEGPSILRIQQVVRGDSAAYFCASSPRDRSYEQYFGPGTRLTVT.

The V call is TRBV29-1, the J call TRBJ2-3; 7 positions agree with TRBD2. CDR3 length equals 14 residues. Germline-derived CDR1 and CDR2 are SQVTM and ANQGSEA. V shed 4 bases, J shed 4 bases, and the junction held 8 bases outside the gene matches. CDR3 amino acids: CSVGRLAGADTQYF. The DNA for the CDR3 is TGCAGCGTTGGGCGGCTGGCGGGAGCAGATACGCAGTATTTT.

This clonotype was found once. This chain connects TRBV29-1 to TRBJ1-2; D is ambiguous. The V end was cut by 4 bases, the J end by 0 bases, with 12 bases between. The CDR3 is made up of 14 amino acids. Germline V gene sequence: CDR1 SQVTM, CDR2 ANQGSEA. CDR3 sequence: CSVVGQLANYGYTF. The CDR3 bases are TGCAGCGTTGTGGGCCAGCTAGCTAACTATGGCTACACCTTC.

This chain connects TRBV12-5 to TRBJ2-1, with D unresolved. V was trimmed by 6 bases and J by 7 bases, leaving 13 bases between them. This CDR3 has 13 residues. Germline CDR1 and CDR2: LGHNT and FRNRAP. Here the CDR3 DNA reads TGTGCTAGTGGGGTTGGCGAAATGAATGAGCAGTTCTTC. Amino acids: CASGVGEMNEQFF.

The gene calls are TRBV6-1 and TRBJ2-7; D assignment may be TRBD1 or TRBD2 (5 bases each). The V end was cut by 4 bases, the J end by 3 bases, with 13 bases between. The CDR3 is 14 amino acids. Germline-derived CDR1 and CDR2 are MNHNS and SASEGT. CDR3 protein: CASSVRGPVYEQYF. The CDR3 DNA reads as TGTGCCAGCAGTGTTCGGGGCCCCGTCTACGAGCAGTACTTC.

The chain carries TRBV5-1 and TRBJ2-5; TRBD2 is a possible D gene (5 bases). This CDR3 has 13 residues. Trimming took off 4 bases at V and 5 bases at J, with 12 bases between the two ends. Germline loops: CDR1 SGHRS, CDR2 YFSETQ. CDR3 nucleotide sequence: TGCGCCAGCAGCCCAGGAATAGCGGAGACCCAGTACTTC. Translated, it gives CASSPGIAETQYF.

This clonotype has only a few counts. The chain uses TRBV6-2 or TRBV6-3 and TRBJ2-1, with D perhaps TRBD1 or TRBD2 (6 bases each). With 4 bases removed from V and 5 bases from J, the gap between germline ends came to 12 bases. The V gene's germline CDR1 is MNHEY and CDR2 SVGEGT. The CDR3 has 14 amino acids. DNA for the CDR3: TGTGCCAGCAGTTGGGGGGCAGAAAACAATGAGCAGTTCTTC. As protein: CASSWGAENNEQFF.

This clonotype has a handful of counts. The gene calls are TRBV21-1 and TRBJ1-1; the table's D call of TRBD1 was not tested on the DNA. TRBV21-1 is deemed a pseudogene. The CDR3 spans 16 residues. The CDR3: CASSKKILEGRTEAFF. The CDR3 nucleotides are TGTGCCAGCAGCAAAAAAATATTGGAGGGGCGCACTGAAGCTTTCTTT.

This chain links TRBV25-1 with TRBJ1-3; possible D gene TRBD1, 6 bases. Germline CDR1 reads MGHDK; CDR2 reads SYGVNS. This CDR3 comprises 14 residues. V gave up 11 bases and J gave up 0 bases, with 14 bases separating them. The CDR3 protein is CAVRGGDSGNTIYF. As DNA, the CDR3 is TGTGCCGTGCGGGGGGGCGACTCTGGAAACACCATATATTTT. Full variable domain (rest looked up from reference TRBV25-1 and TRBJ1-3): EADIYQTPRYLVIGTGKKITLECSQTMGHDKMYWYQQDPGMELHLIHYSYGVNSTEKGDLSSESTVSRIRTEHFPLTLESARPSHTSQYLCAVRGGDSGNTIYFGEGSWLTVV.

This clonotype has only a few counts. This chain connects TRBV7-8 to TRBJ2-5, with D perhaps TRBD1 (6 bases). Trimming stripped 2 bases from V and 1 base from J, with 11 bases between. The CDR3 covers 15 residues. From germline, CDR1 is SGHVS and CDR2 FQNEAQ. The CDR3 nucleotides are TGTGCCAGCAGCTTAATAATCAGGGGCCAAGAGACCCAGTACTTC. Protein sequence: CASSLIIRGQETQYF.

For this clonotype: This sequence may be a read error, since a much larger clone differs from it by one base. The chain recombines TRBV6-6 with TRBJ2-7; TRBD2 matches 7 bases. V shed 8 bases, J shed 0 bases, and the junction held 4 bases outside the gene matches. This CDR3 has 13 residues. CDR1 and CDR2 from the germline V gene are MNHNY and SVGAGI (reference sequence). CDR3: CASGSGSSYEQYF. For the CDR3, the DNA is TGTGCCAGCGGTAGCGGGTCCTCCTACGAGCAGTACTTC.

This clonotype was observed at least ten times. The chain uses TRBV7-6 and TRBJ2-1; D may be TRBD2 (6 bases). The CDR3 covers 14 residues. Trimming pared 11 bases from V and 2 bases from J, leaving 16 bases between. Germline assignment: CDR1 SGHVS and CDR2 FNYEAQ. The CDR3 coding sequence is TGTGCCCCAGTTGTACTAGCCACCTACAATGAGCAGTTCTTC. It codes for CAPVVLATYNEQFF.

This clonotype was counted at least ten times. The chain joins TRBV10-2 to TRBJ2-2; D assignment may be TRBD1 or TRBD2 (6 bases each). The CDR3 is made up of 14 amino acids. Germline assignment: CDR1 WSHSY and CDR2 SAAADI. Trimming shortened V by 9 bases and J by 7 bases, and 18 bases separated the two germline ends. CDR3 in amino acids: CASLRGERDGELFF. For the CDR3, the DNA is TGCGCCAGTTTGAGGGGGGAACGCGACGGGGAGCTGTTTTTT.

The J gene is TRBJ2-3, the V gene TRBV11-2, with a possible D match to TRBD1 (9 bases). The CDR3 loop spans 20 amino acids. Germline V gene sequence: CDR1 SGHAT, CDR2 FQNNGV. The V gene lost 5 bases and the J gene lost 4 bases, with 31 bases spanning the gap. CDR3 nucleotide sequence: TGTGCCAGCAGCCAAACAGGGGGCGGGGGGCCCAAGGGGGGTCCAGATACGCAGTATTTT. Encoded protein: CASSQTGGGGPKGGPDTQYF.

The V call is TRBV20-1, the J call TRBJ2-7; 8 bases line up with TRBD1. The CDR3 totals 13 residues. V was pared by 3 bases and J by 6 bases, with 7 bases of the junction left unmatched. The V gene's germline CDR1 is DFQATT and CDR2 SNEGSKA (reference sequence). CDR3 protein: CSARDRVEGEQYF. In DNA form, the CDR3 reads TGCAGTGCTAGGGACAGGGTGGAGGGCGAGCAGTACTTC.

CDR3 bases: TGTGCCAGCAGTGGGCTGGACTACAATGAGCAGTTCTTC. Its protein product is CASSGLDYNEQFF. The rearrangement links TRBV27 to TRBJ2-1; unclear D gene. Trimming removed 5 bases from V and 3 bases from J, with 8 bases in between. The CDR3 consists of 13 residues. In germline, CDR1 is MNHEY, CDR2 SMNVEV (reference sequence).

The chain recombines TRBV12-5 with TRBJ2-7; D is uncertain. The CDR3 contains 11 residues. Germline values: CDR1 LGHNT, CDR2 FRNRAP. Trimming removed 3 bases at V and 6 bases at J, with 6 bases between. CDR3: CASGLLGEQYF. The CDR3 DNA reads TGTGCTAGTGGTTTACTTGGCGAGCAGTACTTC.

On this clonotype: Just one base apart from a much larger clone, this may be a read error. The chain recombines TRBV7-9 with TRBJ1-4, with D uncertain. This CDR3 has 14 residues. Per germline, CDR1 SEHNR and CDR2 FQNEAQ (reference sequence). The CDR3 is CVSSLGFGSEKLFF. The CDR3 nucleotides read TGTGTCAGCAGCTTAGGGTTCGGGAGCGAAAAACTGTTTTTT.